The present T cell receptor (beta chain) was sequenced within a study of kidney transplant recipient with SARS-CoV-2 infection. With 5 bases clipped from V and 0 bases from J, the junction kept 8 bases outside the gene matches. The CDR3 has 17 residues. Germline-derived CDR1 and CDR2 are DFQATT and SNEGSKA (reference sequence). Via MiXCR, TCRdb re-called the reads, giving one row per CDR3 protein. The sample consists of about 250,000 distinct CDR3 sequences, less than 35% of them appearing once. Here the sequenced sample was a blood sample, taken at baseline and on day 111 from a kidney transplant recipient. The origin of this receptor is a male patient between 25 and 40 years old who had COVID-19 and was a kidney transplant recipient. Some T cells may trace back to the graft donor. This chain connects TRBV20-1 to TRBJ2-5; 14 bases map to TRBD2. CDR3 in amino acids: CSAETSGRALDQETQYF. The CDR3, as DNA: TGCAGTGCTGAGACTAGCGGGAGGGCCTTAGACCAAGAGACCCAGTACTTC.